These 9 T cell receptor beta chains originate from one sample sequenced in a study of blood T cell repertoires in COVID-19. The table came from immunoSEQ multiplex PCR; TCRdb's copy has only in-frame clones and leaves some out. The profile shows about 270,000 clones, 81% of them singletons. Sequencing input: peripheral blood. The receptor source for this set is a woman aged 55-70 years with active or convalescent COVID-19.

This chain connects TRBV5-1 to TRBJ2-7; 8 bases match TRBD1. With 5 bases clipped from V and 4 bases from J, the junction kept 14 bases outside the gene matches. The CDR3 runs 16 residues. Germline values: CDR1 SGHRS, CDR2 YFSETQ. DNA for the CDR3: TGCGCCAGCAGTTACGGACAGGGCCACAAAAGGTACGAGCAGTACTTC. As protein: CASSYGQGHKRYEQYF.

The chain recombines TRBV27 with TRBJ2-7, with TRBD1 matching 10 bases. The ends lost 5 bases at V and 4 bases at J; junction bases unmatched: 5. Germline V CDR1 and CDR2: MNHEY, SMNVEV (reference sequence). CDR3 size: 14 residues. The CDR3 region is CASSRTGGIYEQYF. Here the CDR3 DNA reads TGTGCCAGCAGTCGGACAGGGGGAATATACGAGCAGTACTTC.

This clone is a singleton in its sample. This rearrangement joins TRBV11-3 to TRBJ2-1; D possibly corresponds to TRBD2 (5 bases). Germline CDR1 SGHNT, CDR2 YENEEA. Deletions cut 3 bases from V and 6 bases from J, with 12 bases between. CDR3 length: 14 amino acids. In DNA form, the CDR3 reads TGTGCCAGCAGCTTTGAGGGTAGTGTCAATGAGCAGTTCTTC. Its protein product is CASSFEGSVNEQFF.

This sequence joins TRBV6-5 and TRBJ1-6; D ambiguous. Trimming took off 8 bases at V and 15 bases at J, with 14 bases between the two ends. Germline V lookup: CDR1 MNHEY, CDR2 SVGAGI. This CDR3 spans 11 amino acids. The CDR3 region is CASGNAAVLHF. The DNA of the CDR3 is TGTGCCAGCGGGAATGCAGCGGTCCTCCACTTT.

This chain uses TRBV5-6 with TRBJ2-7; 11 nucleotides match TRBD1. V lost 4 bases, J lost 3 bases, and 6 bases stayed unmatched. The CDR3 length is 15 residues. The V gene's germline CDR1 is SGHDT and CDR2 YYEEEE. The CDR3 region has the DNA TGTGCCAGCAGCCGGGACAGGGGGGTTTTCTACGAGCAGTACTTC. Residues: CASSRDRGVFYEQYF.

The chain employs TRBV7-2 and TRBJ1-4; TRBD1 is a possible D gene (5 bases). CDR1 is SGHTA, CDR2 FQGNSA, per germline. This CDR3 is 15 amino acids long. Trimming took off 5 bases at V and 8 bases at J, with 18 bases between the two ends. The chain's CDR3 is CASSHPRGSGEKLFF. The CDR3 DNA is TGTGCCAGCAGCCATCCCCGGGGGAGCGGGGAAAAACTGTTTTTT.

The chain is built from TRBV6-2 or TRBV6-3 and TRBJ1-6; no clear D. Germline V gene lookup returns CDR1 MNHEY and CDR2 SVGEGT. This CDR3 region has 14 residues. The V end was cut by 6 bases, the J end by 6 bases, with 12 bases between. The CDR3 DNA is TGTGCCAGCAGCGACGGATCGGGTAATTCACCCCTCCACTTT. It encodes CASSDGSGNSPLHF.

The chain employs TRBV7-2 and TRBJ2-1; 12 bases are shared with TRBD1. Germline V CDR1 and CDR2: SGHTA, FQGNSA. Trimming took 3 bases from V and 7 from J; bases not matched to a gene: 10. This CDR3 is 17 amino acids long. This chain's CDR3 is CASSLGGQGALGNEQFF. CDR3 coding DNA: TGTGCCAGCAGCTTGGGGGGACAGGGGGCATTGGGGAATGAGCAGTTCTTC.

The gene calls are TRBV9 and TRBJ2-2, with a weak D call TRBD2 (6 bases). V shed 4 bases and J shed 0 bases, with 13 bases lying between them. The CDR3 is 16 residues long. Germline V CDR1 and CDR2: SGDLS, YYNGEE. The CDR3 reads CASSPAEGPNTGELFF. The CDR3 nucleotides are TGTGCCAGCAGCCCGGCGGAGGGGCCGAACACCGGGGAGCTGTTTTTT.